This T cell receptor beta chain was profiled in a study of T cell repertoires in cytomegalovirus infection. Study-wide context: CMV epitopes in the study were HLA-C-restricted (recently identified) and HLA-B-restricted (well studied).

TCRdb ran MiXCR on the reads and lists one entry per CDR3 protein. The sample contains about 830,000 distinct CDR3 sequences, approximately 32% of which appear only once. Worth noting for this clonotype: The antigen is unknown.

The length of the CDR3 is 17 residues. Per germline, CDR1 PRHDT and CDR2 FYEKMQ (reference sequence). V shed 4 bases and J 6 bases; nucleotides not matched to a gene: 12. The specimen was cultured CD8+ T cells from PBMCs, collected from culture after CMV antigen stimulation. The rearrangement uses TRBV13 and TRBJ1-2, with 12 bases identical to TRBD1. This receptor was taken from a human donor in good health (CMV status not recorded). Some clones in this sample may be carry-over from other donors' samples. The CDR3 DNA is TGTGCCAGCAGCTCCTTCCGGGACAGGGGGCAGGAGGATGGCTACACCTTC. It translates to CASSSFRDRGQEDGYTF.